The 11 T cell receptor beta chains listed next were all sequenced from one sample in a study of cytotoxic CD8 clonotypes in ibrutinib-treated CLL. Clones were sequenced by immunoSEQ multiplex PCR, and TCRdb holds only the in-frame ones, with some missing. This table has roughly 180,000 clones, less than 85% appearing once. The specimen was PBMCs, collected after 24 months of ibrutinib treatment. The receptors originated from a human donor with chronic lymphocytic leukemia.

Concerning this clone itself: One end of the junction is discordant with germline, which a read error may explain. The rearrangement joins TRBV14 to TRBJ1-4, with 8 positions matching TRBD1. Germline CDR1 reads SGHDN; CDR2 reads FVKESK. The CDR3 sequence is 15 residues long. For the CDR3, the DNA is TGTGCCAGCACCCAAAACAGGGGGAGAAATGAAAAACTGTTTTTT. This encodes CASTQNRGRNEKLFF.

The rearrangement uses TRBV28 and TRBJ1-3; D is uncertain. V dropped 5 bases and J dropped 0 bases, with 5 bases sitting between them. The CDR3 is 13 residues long. The germline V gene has CDR1 MDHEN and CDR2 SYDVKM. CDR3 sequence: CASSEGSGNTIYF. In nucleotides, the CDR3 is TGTGCCAGCAGTGAGGGCTCTGGAAACACCATATATTTT.

The J gene is TRBJ1-5, the V gene TRBV2, with 11 bases matching TRBD1. The J segment lost 5 bases and the V segment lost 7 bases, leaving 10 bases of the junction unmatched. Germline V lookup: CDR1 SNHLY, CDR2 FYNNEI. This CDR3 region has 16 residues. The CDR3 region has the DNA TGTGCCAGCACCGGGACAGGGGGTCCCCGCGATCAGCCCCAGCATTTT. As protein: CASTGTGGPRDQPQHF.

CDR3 sequence reads: CASADRARSDTQYF. The DNA of the CDR3 is TGTGCCAGTGCCGACAGGGCCCGCTCAGATACGCAGTATTTT. The genes are TRBV19 and TRBJ2-3, with 7 bases matching TRBD1. The ends lost 8 bases at V and 4 bases at J; junction bases unmatched: 9. Germline CDR1 is LNHDA and CDR2 is SQIVND (reference sequence). The CDR3 totals 14 residues.

This clone has only a few counts. The chain joins TRBV6-6 to TRBJ1-1, with no clear D. V was pared by 6 bases and J by 9 bases, with 17 bases between. This CDR3 is built from 13 residues. Germline V gives CDR1 MNHNY, CDR2 SVGAGI (reference sequence). CDR3 coding DNA: TGTGCCAGCAGGGGAGGGTCGACACTCAAAGCTTTCTTT. Residues: CASRGGSTLKAFF.

This rearrangement joins TRBV4-3 to TRBJ1-2; D uncertain. CDR3 size: 16 residues. Germline V gene sequence: CDR1 LGHNA, CDR2 YSLEER. The ends were cut back, 0 bases at V and 0 bases at J, with 11 bases in the middle. The CDR3 spells CASSQDTRLTNYGYTF. DNA for the CDR3: TGCGCCAGCAGCCAAGATACACGCCTTACTAACTATGGCTACACCTTC.

The chain is built from TRBV11-2 and TRBJ1-1; 7 bases fit TRBD1. The V gene end was trimmed by 4 bases and the J gene end by 2 bases; junction bases not matched to a gene: 10. The CDR3 has 16 amino acids. The germline V gene has CDR1 SGHAT and CDR2 FQNNGV. The CDR3: CASSSVRTGHNTEAFF. CDR3 nucleotide sequence: TGTGCCAGCAGCTCAGTAAGGACAGGTCATAACACTGAAGCTTTCTTT.

The chain has TRBV7-6 and TRBJ2-7, with a tentative D call TRBD2 (7 bases). CDR3 length: 15 amino acids. Germline CDR1 is SGHVS and CDR2 is FNYEAQ. V gave up 1 base and J gave up 5 bases, with 15 bases separating them. CDR3 protein: CASSLEGGGENEQYF. The DNA for the CDR3 is TGTGCCAGCAGCTTAGAAGGGGGGGGAGAGAACGAGCAGTACTTC.

The chain uses TRBV27 and TRBJ2-7; 13 bases fit TRBD2. After removal of 7 bases from V and 5 bases from J, the junction contained 5 bases not matched to a gene. This CDR3 is 14 amino acids long. Germline assignment: CDR1 MNHEY and CDR2 SMNVEV (reference sequence). The CDR3 coding sequence is TGTGCCAGCAAAACTAGCGGGAGGGGCCACGAGCAGTACTTC. Translation gives CASKTSGRGHEQYF.

The V call is TRBV5-4, the J call TRBJ2-7, with D perhaps being TRBD1 or TRBD2 (5 bases each). Germline V gives CDR1 SGHNT, CDR2 YYREEE (reference sequence). This CDR3 spans 15 amino acids. V was pared by 0 bases and J by 1 base, with 11 bases between. The CDR3: CASSLGGYRSYEQYF. The CDR3 nucleotides read TGTGCCAGCAGCTTGGGGGGGTACCGTTCCTACGAGCAGTACTTC.

V usage is TRBV6-1 and J usage is TRBJ2-3, with D possibly TRBD1 on 6 matching bases. Trimming left V 4 bases short and J 3 bases short, with 8 bases between. CDR3 length: 13 residues. Germline CDR1 MNHNS, CDR2 SASEGT. As DNA, the CDR3 is TGTGCCAGCAGTGGGCAGGGGACAGATACGCAGTATTTT. Translation gives CASSGQGTDTQYF.